Presented here are 20 T cell receptor beta chains from one specimen sequenced in a study of control samples from healthy donors and cancer patients. Clones were sequenced by immunoSEQ multiplex PCR, and TCRdb holds only the in-frame ones, with some missing. This repertoire shows about 130,000 clones, roughly 94% found once; its top ten account for 13% to 15%. Sequences were obtained from PBMCs. The receptors here all came from a man in his sixties with colorectal cancer.

J is TRBJ2-5 and V is TRBV4-2; D possibly corresponds to TRBD2 (6 bases). Looked up from germline, CDR1 is LGHNA and CDR2 is YNFKEQ. CDR3 length: 18 residues. V gave up 4 bases and J gave up 4 bases, with 25 bases separating them. The CDR3 is CASSPYSSLAPKGETQYF. In nucleotides, the CDR3 is TGTGCCAGCAGCCCTTATTCCTCCCTAGCGCCTAAAGGAGAGACCCAGTACTTC.

The chain joins TRBV6-5 to TRBJ2-7, with TRBD2 identical over 8 bases. With 2 bases clipped from V and 7 bases from J, the junction kept 13 bases outside the gene matches. The germline V gene has CDR1 MNHEY and CDR2 SVGAGI. This CDR3 is built from 16 residues. The CDR3 nucleotides read TGTGCCAGCAGTTACGTCGGGGGGGCCGACGGTAGAGAGCAGTACTTC. Amino acid sequence: CASSYVGGADGREQYF.

As to this clone: Different DNA sequences within this sample yield the same CDR3. The V gene is TRBV6-5, the J gene TRBJ1-1; no reliable D call. Trimming removed 2 bases at V and 1 base at J, with 5 bases between. Germline CDR1 reads MNHEY; CDR2 reads SVGAGI. This CDR3 has 13 residues. Here the CDR3 reads CASSYGRNTEAFF. The CDR3 region has the DNA TGTGCCAGCAGTTACGGCAGGAACACTGAAGCTTTCTTT.

This rearrangement joins TRBV18 to TRBJ2-4; D unclear. Germline V lookup: CDR1 KGHSH, CDR2 LQKENI. The CDR3 runs to 13 residues. With 4 bases removed from V and 4 bases from J, the gap between germline ends came to 8 bases. CDR3 nucleotide sequence: TGTGCCAGCTCACAGTTCCAGAAAAACATTCAGTACTTC. Its translation: CASSQFQKNIQYF.

The CDR3 coding sequence is TGTGCCAGCAGTTCCTTCGGGACCGGGAACACTGAAGCTTTCTTT. Amino acid sequence: CASSSFGTGNTEAFF. J is TRBJ1-1 and V is TRBV27, with a weak D call TRBD1 (5 bases). The germline V and J ends were trimmed by 4 bases and 1 base, with 13 bases remaining between them. This CDR3 region has 15 residues. Germline CDR1 is MNHEY and CDR2 is SMNVEV (reference sequence).

The chain uses TRBV6-2 or TRBV6-3 and TRBJ2-5; D possibly corresponds to TRBD1 (6 bases). V lost 2 bases, J lost 5 bases, and 12 bases lay in between. Looked up from germline, CDR1 is MNHEY and CDR2 is SVGEGT. The CDR3 is made up of 14 amino acids. This CDR3 is CASSYQTGYETQYF. The CDR3 DNA reads TGTGCCAGCAGTTACCAGACAGGTTACGAGACCCAGTACTTC.

The chain has TRBV30 and TRBJ1-2; no reliable D call. V was pared by 0 bases and J by 8 bases, with 10 bases between. Germline-derived CDR1 and CDR2 are GTSNPN and SVGIG (reference sequence). The CDR3 spans 12 residues. CDR3 loop: CAWSVFGGGYTF. In DNA form, the CDR3 reads TGTGCCTGGAGTGTATTTGGTGGCGGCTACACCTTC.

This clone showed up just a few times. The chain employs TRBV6-6 and TRBJ1-5; D might be TRBD1 (5 bases). Germline CDR1 reads MNHNY; CDR2 reads SVGAGI (reference sequence). Deletions cut 8 bases from V and 12 bases from J, with 20 bases between. The CDR3 is 13 residues long. The CDR3: CASGNLGADHQHF. In DNA form, the CDR3 reads TGTGCCAGCGGTAACCTAGGGGCAGACCACCAGCATTTT.

V and J are TRBV7-8 and TRBJ2-7; weak D call: TRBD1 (5 bases). The V gene's germline CDR1 is SGHVS and CDR2 FQNEAQ. Trimming shortened V by 4 bases and J by 5 bases, and 12 bases separated the two germline ends. The CDR3 spans 13 residues. CDR3: CASSSRVGNEQYF. The CDR3 nucleotides read TGTGCCAGCAGCTCCAGGGTGGGAAACGAGCAGTACTTC.

This chain connects TRBV10-2 to TRBJ1-1, with TRBD1 identical over 9 bases. Germline CDR1 WSHSY, CDR2 SAAADI. The CDR3 runs to 16 residues. The junction had 9 bases not matched to a gene; V was cut back by 3 bases and J by 4 bases. CDR3 bases: TGCGCCAGCAGTGAAGATCATGCGACAGGGGGCACTGAAGCTTTCTTT. This codes for CASSEDHATGGTEAFF.

This clone occurred once. V usage is TRBV12-3 or TRBV12-4 and J usage is TRBJ2-7; D gene uncertain. Trimming stripped 5 bases from V and 3 bases from J, with 8 bases between. This CDR3 is built from 12 residues. CDR3 sequence: CASSVPGYEQYF. CDR3 bases: TGTGCCAGCAGTGTCCCAGGCTACGAGCAGTACTTC.

The chain combines TRBV18 with TRBJ1-3; possibly TRBD1 for D (5 bases). The germline CDR1 and CDR2 sequences are KGHSH and LQKENI. The CDR3 spans 14 residues. With 3 bases removed from V and 0 bases from J, the gap between germline ends came to 6 bases. Here the CDR3 reads CASSPQGSGNTIYF. CDR3 sequence (DNA): TGTGCCAGCTCACCTCAGGGCTCTGGAAACACCATATATTTT.

The chain employs TRBV19 and TRBJ1-3; possibly TRBD1 for D (6 bases). In germline, CDR1 is LNHDA, CDR2 SQIVND (reference sequence). The CDR3 covers 16 residues. V was trimmed by 5 bases and J by 3 bases, leaving 17 bases between them. This CDR3 reads CASSAGPGESGNTIYF. In nucleotides, the CDR3 is TGTGCCAGTAGTGCCGGCCCAGGGGAAAGTGGAAACACCATATATTTT.

The J gene is TRBJ1-1, the V gene TRBV9; D remains ambiguous. Germline lookup yields CDR1 SGDLS and CDR2 YYNGEE. Trimming cost V 0 bases and J 0 bases, with 15 bases left between them. CDR3 length: 17 residues. For the CDR3, the DNA is TGTGCCAGCAGCGTAGGATATGGGCTTACCATGAACACTGAAGCTTTCTTT. Protein sequence: CASSVGYGLTMNTEAFF. Full variable domain (outside the CDR3, taken from reference TRBV9 and TRBJ1-1): DSGVTQTPKHLITATGQRVTLRCSPRSGDLSVYWYQQSLDQGLQFLIQYYNGEERAKGNILERFSAQQFPDLHSELNLSSLELGDSALYFCASSVGYGLTMNTEAFFGQGTRLTVV.

J is TRBJ2-1 and V is TRBV11-2; 14 nucleotides line up with TRBD2. The trim removed 1 base at V and 4 bases at J, leaving 3 bases unmatched. This CDR3 has 17 amino acids. The germline V gene encodes CDR1 SGHAT and CDR2 FQNNGV. As DNA, the CDR3 is TGTGCCAGCAGCTTAGGGACTAGCGGGGGGCCTTACAATGAGCAGTTCTTC. Its protein product is CASSLGTSGGPYNEQFF. Combining the CDR3 with reference TRBV11-2 and TRBJ2-1 gives the whole variable domain EAGVAQSPRYKIIEKRQSVAFWCNPISGHATLYWYQQILGQGPKLLIQFQNNGVVDDSQLPKDRFSAERLKGVDSTLKIQPAKLEDSAVYLCASSLGTSGGPYNEQFFGPGTRLTVL.

The gene calls are TRBV6-2 or TRBV6-3 and TRBJ2-5, with 8 bases matching TRBD2. The CDR3 has 15 residues. Germline CDR1 and CDR2: MNHEY and SVGEGT. V lost 5 bases and J lost 5; bases outside the gene matches: 10. CDR3 sequence: CASSPTGGPAETQYF. The CDR3 region has the DNA TGTGCCAGCAGTCCCACGGGGGGGCCCGCGGAGACCCAGTACTTC.

V and J are TRBV7-2 and TRBJ2-3, with 10 nucleotides matching TRBD1. This CDR3 contains 15 residues. Per germline, CDR1 SGHTA and CDR2 FQGNSA. V shed 4 bases and J 3 bases; nucleotides not matched to a gene: 4. CDR3 DNA: TGTGCCAGCAGCTCCCTGGGACAGGGGACAGATACGCAGTATTTT. The encoded protein is CASSSLGQGTDTQYF.

In its sample, this clone was seen once. CDR3 bases: TGTGCCAGCTCACCACCGGAGGGCTCTGGGGCCAACGTCCTGACTTTC. This codes for CASSPPEGSGANVLTF. This sequence joins TRBV18 and TRBJ2-6; possibly TRBD2 for D (6 bases). V dropped 0 bases and J dropped 0 bases, with 6 bases sitting between them. Germline assignment: CDR1 KGHSH and CDR2 LQKENI. This CDR3 has 16 amino acids.

The V gene is TRBV19, the J gene TRBJ2-7, with D uncertain. V was clipped by 5 bases and J by 0 bases, with 8 bases between them. This CDR3 is built from 13 residues. CDR1 and CDR2 (germline): LNHDA, SQIVND (reference sequence). CDR3 sequence: CASSVQASYEQYF. The CDR3 nucleotides are TGTGCCAGTAGTGTGCAGGCCTCCTACGAGCAGTACTTC.

The chain employs TRBV5-1 and TRBJ1-2, with 8 nucleotides matching TRBD1. Germline assignment: CDR1 SGHRS and CDR2 YFSETQ. The junction had 5 bases not matched to a gene; V was cut back by 0 bases and J by 4 bases. The CDR3 contains 15 residues. Here the CDR3 reads CASSLEGQVPYGYTF. CDR3 DNA sequence: TGCGCCAGCAGCTTGGAGGGACAGGTGCCCTATGGCTACACCTTC.